These 11 T cell receptor beta chains originate from one sample sequenced in a study of T cells in Graves' hyperthyroidism and ophthalmopathy. What was amplified from RNA transcripts were TCR beta CDR3 regions. HTBI primers drove first-round RT-PCR of the TCR CDR3. TCRdb re-derived calls from the multiplex PCR reads in MiXCR, one entry per CDR3 protein. In the table there are over 350,000 distinct CDR3 sequences, over 12% of which are singletons. The sample consisted of blood. These receptors all come from a man between 18 and 35 years old with Graves' ophthalmopathy.

This clonotype was detected a few times. A junction end diverges from the germline sequence, so it may reflect a read error. CDR3 in DNA: TGCGCCAGCAGTGGGCTCGGCGGGGGGACCTACAATGAGCAGTCCTTC. It encodes CASSGLGGGTYNEQSF. The chain carries TRBV5-1 and TRBJ2-1, with TRBD2 matching 8 bases. This CDR3 comprises 16 residues. CDR1 is SGHRS, CDR2 YFSETQ, per germline.

This clonotype was picked up one time. A much bigger clone sits one base away, suggesting this may be a read error. The chain has TRBV7-9 and TRBJ1-2; possible D gene TRBD1, 5 bases. CDR3 length equals 14 residues. Germline-derived CDR1 and CDR2 are SEHNR and FQNEAQ (reference sequence). V was trimmed by 5 bases and J by 4 bases, leaving 14 bases between them. The CDR3 bases are TGTGCCAGCAGCAGGGGACGGGGGATCTATGGCTACACCTTC. Encoded protein: CASSRGRGIYGYTF.

V gene TRBV19 combines with J gene TRBJ1-2; maybe TRBD1 (6 bases). Trimming removed 2 bases from V and 13 bases from J, with 11 bases in between. CDR3 length: 11 amino acids. Germline CDR1 is LNHDA and CDR2 is SQIVND (reference sequence). The CDR3 loop reads CASSITGPLTF. The CDR3 DNA reads as TGTGCCAGTAGTATAACAGGGCCTCTCACCTTC.

This clonotype was counted at least ten times. Here the CDR3 DNA reads TGTGCCAGCTCACCACCGGGACAGGGGGGCTATGGCTACACCTTC. Residues: CASSPPGQGGYGYTF. The genes are TRBV18 and TRBJ1-2; the match to TRBD1 covers 11 bases. The CDR3 has 15 residues. Germline V lookup: CDR1 KGHSH, CDR2 LQKENI. V trimming: 0 bases; J trimming: 4 bases; junction bases outside the gene matches: 1. Complete variable domain (other parts from reference TRBV18 and TRBJ1-2): NAGVMQNPRHLVRRRGQEARLRCSPMKGHSHVYWYRQLPEEGLKFMVYLQKENIIDESGMPKERFSAEFPKEGPSILRIQQVVRGDSAAYFCASSPPGQGGYGYTFGSGTRLTVV.

This clonotype has ten or more counts. The chain has TRBV11-2 and TRBJ1-3; possible D gene TRBD1, 6 bases. There are 15 residues in the CDR3. V was cut by 0 bases and J by 4 bases, with 10 bases left in between. The V gene's germline CDR1 is SGHAT and CDR2 FQNNGV. DNA of the CDR3: TGTGCCAGCAGCTTAGAGGGGGCGTACGGAAACACCATATATTTT. It codes for CASSLEGAYGNTIYF.

This chain connects TRBV2 to TRBJ2-1, with D possibly being TRBD1 or TRBD2 (5 bases each). Germline-derived CDR1 and CDR2 are SNHLY and FYNNEI. CDR3 length equals 15 residues. Trimming left V 6 bases short and J 9 bases short, with 21 bases between. The CDR3 region is CASSLRGVGESEQFF. CDR3 DNA sequence: TGTGCCAGCAGCTTGAGGGGCGTGGGGGAGAGTGAGCAGTTCTTC.

This clonotype turned up a few times. The rearrangement uses TRBV6-1 and TRBJ1-3; no firm D call. V shed 6 bases and J shed 1 base, with 10 bases lying between them. The germline V gene has CDR1 MNHNS and CDR2 SASEGT. The CDR3 has 14 amino acids. The CDR3 DNA is TGTGCCAGCAGCCCCGCGGAATCTGGAAACACCATATATTTT. Its translation: CASSPAESGNTIYF.

This clonotype was counted a few times. The chain's CDR3 is CASSFGGQVSEAFF. The CDR3 region has the DNA TGTGCCAGCAGTTTCGGGGGGCAGGTATCTGAAGCTTTCTTT. The chain combines TRBV27 with TRBJ1-1; weak D call: TRBD1 (6 bases). The CDR3 spans 14 residues. CDR1 MNHEY and CDR2 SMNVEV come from the germline V gene (reference sequence). V lost 3 bases, J lost 6 bases, and 14 bases lay in between.

This clonotype was picked up a small number of times. The chain joins TRBV18 to TRBJ2-1, with D uncertain. The CDR3 length is 16 residues. V was trimmed by 3 bases and J by 3 bases, leaving 15 bases between them. Germline-derived CDR1 and CDR2 are KGHSH and LQKENI. The CDR3: CASSPPALTYYNEQFF. The CDR3 DNA sequence: TGTGCCAGCTCACCCCCCGCCCTCACTTACTACAATGAGCAGTTCTTC.

This clonotype was seen repeatedly, ten times or more. J is TRBJ1-5 and V is TRBV28; unclear D gene. CDR1 MDHEN and CDR2 SYDVKM come from the germline V gene. The CDR3 is 12 residues long. V lost 4 bases, J lost 1 base, and 2 bases lay in between. This CDR3 is CASSYSNQPQHF. In DNA, the CDR3 is TGTGCCAGCAGTTACAGCAATCAGCCCCAGCATTTT.

This clonotype has a count of ten or more. V usage is TRBV11-2 and J usage is TRBJ2-7; no reliable D call. Germline assignment: CDR1 SGHAT and CDR2 FQNNGV. This CDR3 region has 15 residues. V lost 5 bases to trimming and J lost 2 bases, with 16 bases between them. CDR3 DNA: TGTGCCAGCAGCCCTTCGCCAGACACGACCTACGAGCAGTACTTC. It translates to CASSPSPDTTYEQYF.